Listed below are T cell receptor beta chains from one sample, sequenced in a study of Ad26.COV2.S vaccination and SARS-CoV-2 variants. The method was immunoSEQ multiplex PCR; TCRdb's version includes in-frame clones alone and lacks a portion of them. The sample includes approximately 500,000 clones, about 83% of them seen just once. The sequencing here drew on peripheral blood, taken in a trial of Ad26.COV2.S vaccine versus placebo. The source is a person aged 18 to 65 who received the Ad26.COV2.S COVID-19 vaccine or a placebo. Both conserved end residues are part of each CDR3. The D gene is left open where the match is weak. For some rows the clone size is stated as once, few or many, or as a class when expanded; others skip it.

d_call clone_size j_call v_call cdr3_aa cdr3_nt
NA NA TRBJ2-1 TRBV7-2 CASSPTKAEQFF TGTGCCAGCAGCCCGACTAAGGCTGAGCAGTTCTTC
NA NA TRBJ2-5 TRBV6-4 CASLTGQVAEETQYF TGTGCCAGCTTGACGGGTCAGGTAGCTGAAGAGACCCAGTACTTC
TRBD1 NA TRBJ2-7 TRBV6-5 CASSWGQSYEQYF TGTGCCAGCAGTTGGGGACAGTCCTACGAGCAGTACTTC
NA NA TRBJ2-5 TRBV7-2 CASSFGGSKETQYF TGTGCCAGCAGCTTCGGGGGAAGTAAAGAGACCCAGTACTTC
NA few TRBJ2-7 TRBV6-6 CASSRDRYEQYF TGTGCCAGCAGCCGTGACCGCTACGAGCAGTACTTC
NA NA TRBJ2-6 TRBV11-3 CASSLGASGANVLTF TGTGCCAGCAGCTTGGGAGCCTCTGGGGCCAACGTCCTGACTTTC
TRBD1 NA TRBJ2-5 TRBV5-5 CASSLGQGSRRETQYF TGTGCCAGCAGCTTGGGACAGGGCTCCCGTCGGGAGACCCAGTACTTC
NA NA TRBJ1-2 TRBV3-1/TRBV3-2 CASSQGWAGDGYTF TGTGCCAGCAGCCAAGGATGGGCAGGGGATGGCTACACCTTC
NA NA TRBJ2-5 TRBV20-1 CSGTVQETQYF TGCAGCGGGACGGTCCAAGAGACCCAGTACTTC
TRBD2 NA TRBJ2-1 TRBV3-1/TRBV3-2 CASSDSGRKHNEQFF TGTGCCAGCAGTGATAGCGGGAGGAAACACAATGAGCAGTTCTTC
NA NA TRBJ2-7 TRBV19 CASSIGAAGTYEQYF TGTGCCAGTAGTATAGGTGCTGCAGGGACCTACGAGCAGTACTTC
NA NA TRBJ1-1 TRBV28 CATRGRNTEAFF TGTGCCACTCGGGGCAGGAACACTGAAGCTTTCTTT
NA NA TRBJ1-4 TRBV4-1 CASSQVGGEKLFF TGCGCCAGCAGCCAAGTGGGGGGTGAAAAACTGTTTTTT
NA NA TRBJ2-2 TRBV7-3 CASSQVAFGQITGELFF TGTGCCAGCAGCCAAGTCGCATTTGGGCAGATCACCGGGGAGCTGTTTTTT
TRBD2 NA TRBJ2-5 TRBV7-2 CASSFGLAGNQETQYF TGTGCCAGCAGCTTTGGGCTAGCGGGGAACCAAGAGACCCAGTACTTC
TRBD2 NA TRBJ2-2 TRBV7-8 CASSRRLAGGSVGELFF TGTGCCAGCAGCCGCCGACTAGCGGGAGGGTCGGTCGGGGAGCTGTTTTTT
TRBD2 few TRBJ2-5 TRBV4-3 CASSQVRDLIGRVQETQYF TGCGCCAGCAGCCAAGTTCGGGATTTGATAGGGAGGGTACAAGAGACCCAGTACTTC
TRBD2 NA TRBJ2-7 TRBV6-6 CASSLGWSGDEQYF TGTGCCAGCAGCTTGGGGTGGAGCGGGGACGAGCAGTACTTC
NA NA TRBJ2-1 TRBV24-1 CATSVGGPYNEQFF TGTGCCACCTCTGTGGGGGGCCCCTACAATGAGCAGTTCTTC
TRBD2 NA TRBJ2-1 TRBV9 CASSVGDSGPDNEQFF TGTGCCAGCAGCGTAGGGGATAGCGGGCCTGACAATGAGCAGTTCTTC
NA NA TRBJ2-3 TRBV4-1 CASSPLIPDTQYF TGCGCCAGCAGCCCACTCATCCCTGATACGCAGTATTTT
NA few TRBJ1-5 TRBV24-1 CATSDMSGQPQHF TGTGCCACCAGTGACATGTCGGGCCAGCCCCAGCATTTT
NA once TRBJ2-1 TRBV28 CASSPSYNEQFF TGTGCCAGCAGTCCCTCCTACAATGAGCAGTTCTTC
TRBD2 NA TRBJ2-7 TRBV9 CASSRGASGSYEQYF TGTGCCAGCAGCCGAGGGGCTAGCGGGAGCTACGAGCAGTACTTC
TRBD1 NA TRBJ2-2 TRBV2 CASSDRGGGELFF TGTGCCAGCAGCGACAGGGGAGGCGGGGAGCTGTTTTTT
TRBD1 once TRBJ2-1 TRBV5-1 CASSLWDRPYNEQFF TGCGCCAGCAGCTTGTGGGACAGGCCCTACAATGAGCAGTTCTTC
TRBD1 NA TRBJ1-4 TRBV3-1/TRBV3-2 CASSLRGRPRDSSYEKLFF TGTGCCAGCAGTCTCCGGGGCCGGCCGCGGGACAGTTCCTATGAAAAACTGTTTTTT
NA NA TRBJ2-7 TRBV19 CASSIPGTASYEQYF TGTGCCAGTAGTATTCCCGGGACCGCCTCCTACGAGCAGTACTTC
NA once TRBJ1-2 TRBV20-1 CSAHYLGGYTF TGCAGTGCCCATTACTTAGGAGGCTACACCTTC
TRBD1 NA TRBJ2-7 TRBV5-5 CASSPNPGTGNYEQYF TGTGCCAGCAGCCCTAATCCCGGGACAGGAAATTACGAGCAGTACTTC
NA NA TRBJ1-2 TRBV27 CASSLWAGGGYTF TGTGCCAGCAGTTTATGGGCGGGGGGGGGCTACACCTTC
TRBD1 NA TRBJ2-1 TRBV3-1/TRBV3-2 CASSAGQAQLVNEQFF TGTGCCAGCAGCGCCGGACAGGCCCAGCTGGTCAATGAGCAGTTCTTC
TRBD1 NA TRBJ2-7 TRBV30 CAWSSPTGGRREEQYF TGTGCCTGGAGTTCTCCCACAGGGGGCCGGCGAGAAGAGCAGTACTTC
NA NA TRBJ1-1 TRBV2 CASSEVGGKGTEAFF TGTGCCAGCAGTGAGGTCGGGGGAAAGGGCACTGAAGCTTTCTTT
NA NA TRBJ2-7 TRBV6-6 CASSYPPDSYEQYF TGTGCCAGCAGTTATCCCCCAGATTCCTACGAGCAGTACTTC
TRBD1 NA TRBJ1-1 TRBV28 CASSLGDRVGLTEAFF TGTGCCAGCAGTTTAGGAGACAGGGTGGGACTGACTGAAGCTTTCTTT
TRBD2 NA TRBJ2-1 TRBV3-1/TRBV3-2 CASSRELADYPYNEQFF TGTGCCAGCAGCCGGGAACTAGCGGACTACCCCTACAATGAGCAGTTCTTC
NA NA TRBJ1-4 TRBV2 CAGRLGNLGNEKLFF TGTGCCGGTCGCCTCGGAAACTTAGGAAATGAAAAACTGTTTTTT
TRBD2 once TRBJ2-3 TRBV5-8 CASSFSGRAYTDTQYF TGTGCCAGCAGCTTTAGCGGGAGGGCCTACACAGATACGCAGTATTTT
TRBD2 once TRBJ2-1 TRBV9 CASSAPSLAGGKHEQFF TGTGCCAGCAGCGCGCCCTCCCTAGCGGGAGGGAAGCATGAGCAGTTCTTC
NA NA TRBJ2-7 TRBV9 CASSVAPTESYEQYF TGTGCCAGCAGCGTAGCCCCCACAGAATCCTACGAGCAGTACTTC
NA many TRBJ1-5 TRBV19 CASSNPGEGQPQHF TGTGCCAGTAGCAATCCAGGGGAGGGGCAGCCCCAGCATTTT
NA few TRBJ1-2 TRBV28 CASRGGGSGAYGYTF TGTGCCAGCAGGGGGGGTGGATCGGGAGCTTATGGCTACACCTTC
NA NA TRBJ2-2 TRBV4-2 CASSPILVPGGPGELFF TGTGCCAGCAGCCCGATCTTAGTCCCAGGGGGGCCCGGGGAGCTGTTTTTT
NA NA TRBJ2-1 TRBV24-1 CATSEYSRDEQFF TGTGCCACCAGTGAGTACTCCAGGGATGAGCAGTTCTTC
NA NA TRBJ2-3 TRBV9 CASSVYSKRTDTQYF TGTGCCAGCAGCGTATATAGCAAACGCACAGATACGCAGTATTTT